Listed below are T cell receptor beta chains from one sample, sequenced in a study of PD-L1 blockade in urothelial cancer. Repertoires were generated with immunoSEQ multiplex PCR, while TCRdb's copy carries only in-frame clones and drops some. The data show roughly 43,000 clones, with more than 65% seen just once and about 2.9% held by the top ten. The sample in question was PBMCs, obtained around atezolizumab (anti-PD-L1) treatment. The receptor source for this set is a man between 70 and 80 years old with urothelial cancer. CDR3s include the opening cysteine and the closing phenylalanine or tryptophan. Each record gives: V gene, CDR3 length, clone size, J gene, D gene, CDR3 DNA, CDR3 protein. A D gene is named only where the DNA matches it firmly. The listing skips clone size in some rows; elsewhere it reads once, few, many or a size class.

v_gene: TRBV6-6; len: 16; abundance: once; j_gene: TRBJ1-5; d_gene: -; CDR3nt: TGTGCCAGCAGTCCCGGGACTATGAATAGCAATCAGCCCCAGCATTTT; CDR3aa: CASSPGTMNSNQPQHF
v_gene: TRBV5-1; len: 17; abundance: -; j_gene: TRBJ2-3; d_gene: TRBD2; CDR3nt: TGCGCCAGCAAAGGACTAGCGGGAGTCAGTGGTAAAGATACGCAGTATTTT; CDR3aa: CASKGLAGVSGKDTQYF
v_gene: TRBV15; len: 15; abundance: -; j_gene: TRBJ1-5; d_gene: -; CDR3nt: TGTGCCACCAACTCTCAAGAGGGTTTCGGCCAGCCCCAGCATTTT; CDR3aa: CATNSQEGFGQPQHF
v_gene: TRBV5-8; len: 15; abundance: -; j_gene: TRBJ2-5; d_gene: TRBD1; CDR3nt: TGTGCCAGCAGTCCTCTGGACAGGGACTGGGAGACCCAGTACTTC; CDR3aa: CASSPLDRDWETQYF
v_gene: TRBV6-1; len: 15; abundance: -; j_gene: TRBJ2-3; d_gene: -; CDR3nt: TGTGCCAGCAGTGAAGCGGGCTACCTCACAGATACGCAGTATTTT; CDR3aa: CASSEAGYLTDTQYF
v_gene: TRBV6-1; len: 15; abundance: -; j_gene: TRBJ2-3; d_gene: TRBD1; CDR3nt: TGTGCCAGCAGCCCCCAGGGGGCCCGCACAGATACGCAGTATTTT; CDR3aa: CASSPQGARTDTQYF
v_gene: TRBV2; len: 12; abundance: -; j_gene: TRBJ1-1; d_gene: TRBD1; CDR3nt: TGTGCCGGAGACAGGGGTCGCACTGAAGCTTTCTTT; CDR3aa: CAGDRGRTEAFF
v_gene: TRBV6-1; len: 14; abundance: few; j_gene: TRBJ2-7; d_gene: -; CDR3nt: TGTGCCAGCAGTGAATCAGAGGGCTCCTACGAGCAGTACTTC; CDR3aa: CASSESEGSYEQYF
v_gene: TRBV10-3; len: 19; abundance: -; j_gene: TRBJ2-3; d_gene: TRBD2; CDR3nt: TGTGCCATCAGTGACTTCTACGAGACTAGCGGGATTGACACAGATACGCAGTATTTT; CDR3aa: CAISDFYETSGIDTDTQYF
v_gene: TRBV13; len: 13; abundance: few; j_gene: TRBJ2-1; d_gene: -; CDR3nt: TGTGCCAGCAACTTTGAGAGGGGGAATGAGCAGTTCTTC; CDR3aa: CASNFERGNEQFF
v_gene: TRBV28; len: 15; abundance: -; j_gene: TRBJ1-5; d_gene: -; CDR3nt: TGTGCCAGCACCAACGCACCGAGGAGCAATCAGCCCCAGCATTTT; CDR3aa: CASTNAPRSNQPQHF
v_gene: TRBV28; len: 14; abundance: -; j_gene: TRBJ2-1; d_gene: TRBD2; CDR3nt: TGTGCCAGCAGTTTATCCAGCGGGAGGGTTGAGCAGTTCTTC; CDR3aa: CASSLSSGRVEQFF
v_gene: TRBV5-5; len: 18; abundance: once; j_gene: TRBJ1-1; d_gene: TRBD1; CDR3nt: TGTGCCAGCAGCTTGGCGGGACAGGGCCGGTTCGGGGGCACTGAAGCTTTCTTT; CDR3aa: CASSLAGQGRFGGTEAFF
v_gene: TRBV5-1; len: 15; abundance: -; j_gene: TRBJ1-1; d_gene: TRBD1; CDR3nt: TGCGCCAGCAGCCCATGGGACAGTTTGAACACTGAAGCTTTCTTT; CDR3aa: CASSPWDSLNTEAFF
v_gene: TRBV6-1; len: 14; abundance: once; j_gene: TRBJ2-7; d_gene: TRBD2; CDR3nt: TGTGCCAGCAGTCGGACTAGCGGGCCCTACGAGCAGTACTTC; CDR3aa: CASSRTSGPYEQYF
v_gene: TRBV7-9; len: 17; abundance: -; j_gene: TRBJ2-7; d_gene: TRBD2; CDR3nt: TGTGCCAGCACCTCCGGGGGAGGGGGGACTAGCTCCTACGAGCAGTACTTC; CDR3aa: CASTSGGGGTSSYEQYF
v_gene: TRBV30; len: 17; abundance: few; j_gene: TRBJ1-1; d_gene: -; CDR3nt: TGTGCCTGGAGTGTAACTCCGTTTGGGAGTTTGAACACTGAAGCTTTCTTT; CDR3aa: CAWSVTPFGSLNTEAFF
v_gene: TRBV5-4; len: 14; abundance: -; j_gene: TRBJ2-1; d_gene: -; CDR3nt: TGTGCCAGCAGCCGCGGGACCCCGGGCAATGAGCAGTTCTTC; CDR3aa: CASSRGTPGNEQFF
v_gene: TRBV30; len: 12; abundance: -; j_gene: TRBJ2-1; d_gene: -; CDR3nt: TGTGCCTGGAGTGTAACTCCTAATGAGCAGTTCTTC; CDR3aa: CAWSVTPNEQFF
v_gene: TRBV4-1; len: 15; abundance: few; j_gene: TRBJ1-1; d_gene: -; CDR3nt: TGCGCCAGCAGCCAAGATATATCGGTGAACACTGAAGCTTTCTTT; CDR3aa: CASSQDISVNTEAFF
v_gene: TRBV11-3; len: 13; abundance: -; j_gene: TRBJ2-5; d_gene: TRBD1; CDR3nt: TGTGCCAGCAGCCAAGGGGGCGGAGAGACCCAGTACTTC; CDR3aa: CASSQGGGETQYF
v_gene: TRBV4-1; len: 14; abundance: -; j_gene: TRBJ1-2; d_gene: -; CDR3nt: TGCGCCAGCAGCCTTCGACAGACTAACTATGGCTACACCTTC; CDR3aa: CASSLRQTNYGYTF
v_gene: TRBV10-3; len: 14; abundance: -; j_gene: TRBJ2-1; d_gene: -; CDR3nt: TGTGCCACCCAACTAAGGGGCCAAGACAATGAGCAGTTCTTC; CDR3aa: CATQLRGQDNEQFF
v_gene: TRBV21-1; len: 20; abundance: -; j_gene: TRBJ2-7; d_gene: -; CDR3nt: TGTGCCAGCAGCAAAGAGGGAATCCGCGCAGCTAGCGGGAGTATCCACGAGCAGTACTTC; CDR3aa: CASSKEGIRAASGSIHEQYF
v_gene: TRBV7-9; len: 15; abundance: few; j_gene: TRBJ2-1; d_gene: -; CDR3nt: TGTGCCAGCAGCCCGTTAGAGAGCTCCTACAATGAGCAGTTCTTC; CDR3aa: CASSPLESSYNEQFF
v_gene: TRBV27; len: 15; abundance: -; j_gene: TRBJ1-6; d_gene: -; CDR3nt: TGTGCCAGCAGTTTAAGGGGCTCCTATAATTCACCCCTCCACTTT; CDR3aa: CASSLRGSYNSPLHF
v_gene: TRBV6-1; len: 14; abundance: -; j_gene: TRBJ1-2; d_gene: -; CDR3nt: TGTGCCAGCTGGGGCCGTGGGGATTTAAGAGGCTACACCTTC; CDR3aa: CASWGRGDLRGYTF
v_gene: TRBV30; len: 14; abundance: -; j_gene: TRBJ2-1; d_gene: -; CDR3nt: TGTGCCTGGAGCCCCGTTAGCTCCTACAATGAGCAGTTCTTC; CDR3aa: CAWSPVSSYNEQFF
v_gene: TRBV18; len: 14; abundance: -; j_gene: TRBJ2-5; d_gene: -; CDR3nt: TGTGCCAGCTCACCAGGACAGAATCAAGAGACCCAGTACTTC; CDR3aa: CASSPGQNQETQYF
v_gene: TRBV11-1; len: 14; abundance: -; j_gene: TRBJ2-7; d_gene: -; CDR3nt: TGTGCCAGCAGCCCAAATACACAGGGCTACGAGCAGTACTTC; CDR3aa: CASSPNTQGYEQYF
v_gene: TRBV11-3; len: 17; abundance: -; j_gene: TRBJ2-5; d_gene: TRBD2; CDR3nt: TGTGCCAGCAGCTTAGTTGGACTAGCAGTTGGACAAGAGACCCAGTACTTC; CDR3aa: CASSLVGLAVGQETQYF
v_gene: TRBV14; len: 14; abundance: -; j_gene: TRBJ1-4; d_gene: TRBD1; CDR3nt: TGTGCCAGCAGCGGCCGACAGGGTCGGGAAAAACTGTTTTTT; CDR3aa: CASSGRQGREKLFF
v_gene: TRBV6-5; len: 14; abundance: few; j_gene: TRBJ2-7; d_gene: TRBD1; CDR3nt: TGTGCCAGCTGGCGAGGGGGCCTGTCCTACGAGCAGTACTTC; CDR3aa: CASWRGGLSYEQYF
v_gene: TRBV2; len: 14; abundance: -; j_gene: TRBJ1-2; d_gene: -; CDR3nt: TGTGCCAGCATGAGGCCGGGGTCCCATTATGGCTACACCTTC; CDR3aa: CASMRPGSHYGYTF
v_gene: TRBV2; len: 14; abundance: -; j_gene: TRBJ2-3; d_gene: -; CDR3nt: TGTGCCAGCAGTGATAAGAGGGTGGAGGATACGCAGTATTTT; CDR3aa: CASSDKRVEDTQYF
v_gene: TRBV14; len: 16; abundance: -; j_gene: TRBJ1-2; d_gene: TRBD1; CDR3nt: TGTGCCAGCAGCCTTTCCGGGACAGGGCTTTGGTATGGCTACACCTTC; CDR3aa: CASSLSGTGLWYGYTF
v_gene: TRBV7-8; len: 15; abundance: -; j_gene: TRBJ1-5; d_gene: TRBD1; CDR3nt: TGTGCCAGCAGCTCCGGGACAGGGAGCAATCAGCCCCAGCATTTT; CDR3aa: CASSSGTGSNQPQHF
v_gene: TRBV18; len: 16; abundance: -; j_gene: TRBJ2-3; d_gene: -; CDR3nt: TGTGCCAGCTCACCAACGGACTATACTAGCACAGATACGCAGTATTTT; CDR3aa: CASSPTDYTSTDTQYF
v_gene: TRBV27; len: 14; abundance: -; j_gene: TRBJ2-3; d_gene: -; CDR3nt: TGTGCCAGCAGCCGGGAGACCCGGCGAGCGCAGCAGTATTTT; CDR3aa: CASSRETRRAQQYF
v_gene: TRBV19; len: 13; abundance: -; j_gene: TRBJ2-2; d_gene: -; CDR3nt: TGTGCCAGTAGTCCAAGAGAGTCCGGGGAGCTGTTTTTT; CDR3aa: CASSPRESGELFF
v_gene: TRBV7-8; len: 15; abundance: -; j_gene: TRBJ2-3; d_gene: TRBD1; CDR3nt: TGTGCCAGCAGCCCGACAGGGGGTATCGCAGATACGCAGTATTTT; CDR3aa: CASSPTGGIADTQYF
v_gene: TRBV5-4; len: 13; abundance: -; j_gene: TRBJ2-4; d_gene: -; CDR3nt: TGTGCCAGCAGCTTCGGTCAGGGCGACATTCAGTACTTC; CDR3aa: CASSFGQGDIQYF
v_gene: TRBV7-8; len: 14; abundance: once; j_gene: TRBJ2-7; d_gene: -; CDR3nt: TGTGCCAGCAGTCCGGGACTCGACCCACTCGAGCAGTACTTC; CDR3aa: CASSPGLDPLEQYF
v_gene: TRBV5-1; len: 18; abundance: -; j_gene: TRBJ2-7; d_gene: TRBD1; CDR3nt: TGCGCCAGCAGCCGAAGGACAGGGGGCGCGGGGGGATCCTACGAGCAGTACTTC; CDR3aa: CASSRRTGGAGGSYEQYF
v_gene: TRBV10-2; len: 14; abundance: -; j_gene: TRBJ2-7; d_gene: -; CDR3nt: TGCGCCAGCAGTGAGTTGCGTCTAGCGAACGAGCAGTACTTC; CDR3aa: CASSELRLANEQYF
v_gene: TRBV5-1; len: 14; abundance: -; j_gene: TRBJ2-5; d_gene: TRBD1; CDR3nt: TGCGCCAGCAGCAGTACAGGGGACCAAGAGACCCAGTACTTC; CDR3aa: CASSSTGDQETQYF
v_gene: TRBV25-1; len: 12; abundance: -; j_gene: TRBJ2-7; d_gene: -; CDR3nt: TGTGCCAGCAGCGACTCATCCTACGAGCAGTACTTC; CDR3aa: CASSDSSYEQYF
v_gene: TRBV7-9; len: 16; abundance: once; j_gene: TRBJ2-1; d_gene: TRBD2; CDR3nt: TGTGCCAGCAGCTTTATTCTGGCGGGAGTTCTCTATGAGCAGTTCTTC; CDR3aa: CASSFILAGVLYEQFF
v_gene: TRBV1; len: 18; abundance: once; j_gene: TRBJ2-3; d_gene: -; CDR3nt: TGCACCAGCAGCCAAGCATCACTAGCGGGAGGGCCCGGAGATACGCAGTATTTT; CDR3aa: CTSSQASLAGGPGDTQYF
v_gene: TRBV18; len: 15; abundance: -; j_gene: TRBJ2-1; d_gene: TRBD1; CDR3nt: TGTGCCAGCTCACCCGTGACAGGGGAAATTAATGAGCAGTTCTTC; CDR3aa: CASSPVTGEINEQFF
v_gene: TRBV2; len: 14; abundance: -; j_gene: TRBJ2-7; d_gene: -; CDR3nt: TGTGCCAGTCGAGGGGACACGACCTACTACGAGCAGTACTTC; CDR3aa: CASRGDTTYYEQYF
v_gene: TRBV9; len: 14; abundance: -; j_gene: TRBJ2-1; d_gene: -; CDR3nt: TGTGCCAGCAGCGACGGCGGCTCCTACAATGAGCAGTTCTTC; CDR3aa: CASSDGGSYNEQFF
v_gene: TRBV27; len: 14; abundance: -; j_gene: TRBJ2-7; d_gene: TRBD1; CDR3nt: TGTGCCAGCCGTGCGGGACAGGGTACCTACGAGCAGTACTTC; CDR3aa: CASRAGQGTYEQYF
v_gene: TRBV9; len: 15; abundance: -; j_gene: TRBJ2-3; d_gene: -; CDR3nt: TGTGCCAGCAGCCCGCGGGAAGCAGACACAGATACGCAGTATTTT; CDR3aa: CASSPREADTDTQYF